This T cell receptor (beta chain) was sequenced during a study of monozygotic twins with inflammatory bowel disease. The study's findings and limits: Distinction of different T cell subtypes was not possible. Treatment differences in immunosuppression may have added variability to the repertoires of patients.

The UMIs carried a 6-nucleotide sample barcode, and they were added by template switching. No DNA is given; TCRdb re-called the 5' RACE reads and lists each CDR3 protein once. Its clone listing holds 330,000 or so distinct CDR3 sequences. A note on this clonotype: Its antigen is not known.

The germline V gene encodes CDR1 LGHNA and CDR2 YNFKEQ. The CDR3 has 16 amino acids. The source of this sequence is a human donor with ulcerative colitis or Crohn's disease, or a healthy co-twin of an affected twin (not recorded which). This chain joins TRBV4-2 and TRBJ2-7; the TRBD2 assignment by TCRdb is unverifiable without DNA. Sequencing input: blood. The CDR3 sequence is CASSQDPSGNSYEQYF.